This T cell receptor (beta chain) was identified in a study of regulatory T cells in long-lasting Graves disease. Whole-study findings and limits: Persistent cases favored TRBV28, TRBJ1-2 and TRBJ2-5.

Noted time point: newly diagnosed GD, antithyroid drugs for less than 3 months. RNA isolated from PBMCs was used to make the TCR library. CDR1 MDHEN and CDR2 SYDVKM come from the germline V gene. The CDR3 loop spans 12 amino acids. V dropped 5 bases and J dropped 10; count of bases not matched to a gene: 7. This clonotype appeared many times. No antigen is known for it. In building TCR beta libraries, iRepertoire HTBI primers were used together with Arm-PCR of CDR3 regions. A single record per CDR3 protein comes from TCRdb applying MiXCR to the multiplex PCR reads. The table shows 350,000 to 400,000 distinct CDR3 sequences, with about 17% occurring only once. A further study also used this sample, focusing on T cells in Graves' hyperthyroidism and ophthalmopathy. That paper states: The TCR CDR3 first-round RT-PCR relied on the HTBI primer set.

The sequence came from a woman between 18 and 29 years old with Graves disease. Sequenced material: peripheral blood mononuclear cells (PBMCs), taken at new diagnosis, from a patient treated with antithyroid drugs. The rearrangement uses TRBV28 and TRBJ1-2, with TRBD1 matching over 7 bases. The CDR3 here is CASSPRDRVYTF. The CDR3 DNA reads as TGTGCCAGCAGTCCACGGGACAGAGTCTACACCTTC.